Each of the 27 T cell receptor beta chains below was sequenced from the same sample in a study of post-analysis software for immune sequencing data. The study, taken as a whole, reports: Roughly five TRBV segments, including TRBV5-6, TRBV5-1 and TRBV20-1, were more frequent in patients than controls.

Antigen specificity for these receptors is unknown. cDNA libraries of TCR beta carried unique molecular identifiers. TCRdb reprocessed the PCR reads with MiXCR, giving one entry per CDR3 protein. The table includes some 690,000 distinct CDR3 sequences, 55% to 60% detected once. Sequencing was performed on blood. The receptors come from a girl aged 2 to 10 with multiple sclerosis.

This clonotype was observed a few times. The chain uses TRBV7-8 and TRBJ1-2; D remains unclear. In germline, CDR1 is SGHVS, CDR2 FQNEAQ. V was clipped by 8 bases and J by 0 bases, with 19 bases between them. The CDR3 runs 16 residues. CDR3 amino acids: CASSAGRARTNYGYTF. The CDR3 DNA sequence: TGTGCCAGCTCGGCCGGGCGGGCCCGAACTAACTATGGCTACACCTTC.

The chain uses TRBV29-1 and TRBJ1-1; D may be TRBD1 (5 bases). CDR3 length equals 12 residues. Trimming took off 6 bases at V and 4 bases at J, with 12 bases between the two ends. Looked up from germline, CDR1 is SQVTM and CDR2 is ANQGSEA. The CDR3 coding sequence is TGCAGCGTAGGGGACGGGGGCACTGAAGCTTTCTTT. Translation: CSVGDGGTEAFF.

The chain's CDR3 is CSVEGLAGGYYNEQFF. DNA for the CDR3: TGCAGCGTTGAAGGGTTAGCGGGGGGATATTACAATGAGCAGTTCTTC. The rearrangement joins TRBV29-1 to TRBJ2-1; 10 positions match TRBD2. The CDR3 sequence is 16 residues long. Germline CDR1 and CDR2: SQVTM and ANQGSEA. V shed 1 base, J shed 4 bases, and the junction held 7 bases outside the gene matches.

J is TRBJ2-1 and V is TRBV7-9; the D gene is possibly TRBD2 (6 bases). Between the trimmed V and J ends, which lost 4 bases and 6 bases, there was a span of 19 bases. The CDR3 extends over 16 amino acids. The germline V gene has CDR1 SEHNR and CDR2 FQNEAQ (reference sequence). As DNA, the CDR3 is TGTGCCAGCAGCTCCCCCGGGACTCAGCCCACCAATGAGCAGTTCTTC. Amino acid sequence: CASSSPGTQPTNEQFF.

V usage is TRBV20-1 and J usage is TRBJ2-1; 12 positions match TRBD2. The germline CDR1 and CDR2 sequences are DFQATT and SNEGSKA (reference sequence). V lost 3 bases and J lost 8; bases outside the gene matches: 17. CDR3 size: 18 residues. For the CDR3, the DNA is TGCAGTGCTAGGGCCCTGCGGCTAGCGGGAGGGTGGTTGGATGAGCAGTTCTTC. Protein sequence: CSARALRLAGGWLDEQFF.

This clonotype was recorded a few times. This sequence joins TRBV20-1 and TRBJ2-1; D unresolved. The germline V gene has CDR1 DFQATT and CDR2 SNEGSKA (reference sequence). V was cut by 0 bases and J by 6 bases, with 6 bases left in between. The CDR3 sequence is 12 residues long. The CDR3 reads CSAREGTNEQFF. The CDR3 DNA sequence: TGCAGTGCTAGAGAGGGCACCAATGAGCAGTTCTTC.

This CDR3 reads CASSLGVQRQGVYTEAFF. For the CDR3, the DNA is TGTGCCAGCAGTTTAGGCGTTCAAAGACAGGGGGTCTACACTGAAGCTTTCTTT. The rearrangement links TRBV12-3 or TRBV12-4 to TRBJ1-1; 9 bases line up with TRBD1. This CDR3 is built from 18 residues. Germline trimming cut 1 base from V and 3 bases from J; bases unmatched to any gene: 12.

The rearrangement uses TRBV5-1 and TRBJ2-3; tentatively, D is TRBD2 (6 bases). This CDR3 contains 16 residues. V lost 5 bases and J lost 0, with 16 bases in between. Germline CDR1 reads SGHRS; CDR2 reads YFSETQ. The CDR3 sequence: CASSGWRDHSTDTQYF. Written as DNA, the CDR3 is TGCGCCAGCAGTGGGTGGCGGGACCACAGCACAGATACGCAGTATTTT.

The table lists this clonotype with a count of one. The chain recombines TRBV5-6 with TRBJ2-4; the match to TRBD2 covers 10 bases. Germline V gene sequence: CDR1 SGHDT, CDR2 YYEEEE. V lost 2 bases to trimming and J lost 12 bases; unmatched junction nucleotides: 14. This CDR3 contains 16 residues. The DNA for the CDR3 is TGTGCCAGCAGCTTTGGCACTCTAGCGGGAGAATACCATCAGTACTTC. Encoded protein: CASSFGTLAGEYHQYF.

The V gene is TRBV6-5, the J gene TRBJ2-4; the D is unclear. The CDR3 extends over 16 amino acids. CDR1 MNHEY and CDR2 SVGAGI come from the germline V gene. V gave up 2 bases and J gave up 0 bases, with 11 bases separating them. The CDR3 nucleotides are TGTGCCAGCAGTTACCGTCGGAATGTAGCCAAAAACATTCAGTACTTC. Translating gives CASSYRRNVAKNIQYF.

In this sample, this clonotype turned up a few times. V gene TRBV5-1 combines with J gene TRBJ2-5; TRBD2 matches at 12 bases. CDR3 length: 15 residues. V was pared by 5 bases and J by 4 bases, with 6 bases of the junction left unmatched. Germline V gives CDR1 SGHRS, CDR2 YFSETQ. CDR3 DNA sequence: TGCGCCAGCAGTAGACTAGCGGGAGTTGGAGAGACCCAGTACTTC. It codes for CASSRLAGVGETQYF.

The gene calls are TRBV24-1 and TRBJ2-3, with D possibly being TRBD1 (5 bases). Looked up from germline, CDR1 is KGHDR and CDR2 is SFDVKD. With 2 bases removed from V and 10 bases from J, the gap between germline ends came to 15 bases. The CDR3 consists of 14 residues. This chain's CDR3 is CATSDSQDIRAQYF. As DNA, the CDR3 is TGTGCCACCAGTGATTCCCAGGACATCAGGGCGCAGTATTTT.

V and J are TRBV7-2 and TRBJ2-1, with D possibly TRBD2 on 5 matching bases. The CDR3 contains 13 residues. Germline V gives CDR1 SGHTA, CDR2 FQGNSA. The V end was cut by 1 base, the J end by 7 bases, with 8 bases between. The CDR3 DNA follows: TGTGCCAGCAGCTTAGACCCGGGGAATGAGCAGTTCTTC. Translation gives CASSLDPGNEQFF.

Only a few counts were recorded for this clonotype. The rearrangement joins TRBV11-2 to TRBJ2-4, with D perhaps matching TRBD1 (6 bases). The V gene lost 4 bases and the J gene lost 7 bases, with 14 bases spanning the gap. CDR1 is SGHAT and CDR2 is FQNNGV in the germline V gene. This CDR3 region has 14 residues. The CDR3 loop is CASSWGRGPNIQYF. CDR3 DNA: TGTGCCAGCAGCTGGGGCAGGGGTCCGAACATTCAGTACTTC.

The chain recombines TRBV7-2 with TRBJ1-2; D gene uncertain. V shed 1 base and J shed 8 bases, with 17 bases lying between them. There are 15 residues in the CDR3. CDR1 is SGHTA, CDR2 FQGNSA, per germline. The CDR3, as DNA: TGTGCCAGCAGCTTAGGGACGTCTGGCGCTGAGGGCTACACCTTC. This sequence encodes CASSLGTSGAEGYTF.

This clonotype was detected only once. V gene TRBV6-2 or TRBV6-3 combines with J gene TRBJ2-3; D might be TRBD1 (6 bases). The CDR3 contains 18 residues. Germline V lookup: CDR1 MNHEY, CDR2 SVGEGT. Deletions cut 3 bases from V and 0 bases from J, with 19 bases between. Written as DNA, the CDR3 is TGTGCCAGCAGTTATCCCCCTTCTCCGGGACAAAGCACAGATACGCAGTATTTT. This sequence encodes CASSYPPSPGQSTDTQYF.

This clonotype showed up just once. This chain joins TRBV20-1 and TRBJ1-2; a possible D gene is TRBD1 (5 bases). V gave up 3 bases and J gave up 5 bases, with 22 bases separating them. CDR3 length equals 16 residues. The germline V gene has CDR1 DFQATT and CDR2 SNEGSKA (reference sequence). CDR3 nucleotide sequence: TGCAGTGCTAGGGCAGGGCGAATTTACTATGAATATGGCTACACCTTC. The encoded protein is CSARAGRIYYEYGYTF.

The chain uses TRBV20-1 and TRBJ2-3; no definite D call. Trimming cost V 6 bases and J 2 bases, with 18 bases left between them. CDR3 length: 15 amino acids. Per germline, CDR1 DFQATT and CDR2 SNEGSKA (reference sequence). CDR3 DNA sequence: TGCAGTGCCGAAGCTGGGATTCATATCACAGATACGCAGTATTTT. Amino acid sequence: CSAEAGIHITDTQYF.

This clonotype appeared a few times. This chain uses TRBV3-1 with TRBJ2-5, with 8 bases aligning to TRBD2. Germline assignment: CDR1 LGHDT and CDR2 YNNKEL (reference sequence). The V segment lost 4 bases and the J segment 11 bases; nucleotides outside the gene matches: 15. The CDR3 sequence is 15 residues long. CDR3 protein: CASSLSGGLGGKQYF. In nucleotides, the CDR3 is TGTGCCAGCAGCCTCTCCGGGGGACTAGGGGGAAAGCAGTACTTC.

This chain uses TRBV4-1 with TRBJ2-3, with D unclear. In germline, CDR1 is MGHRA, CDR2 YSYEKL. This CDR3 region has 16 residues. Trimming removed 6 bases at V and 5 bases at J, with 21 bases between. The CDR3 sequence: CASSPPAGEALDTQYF. For the CDR3, the DNA is TGCGCCAGCAGTCCCCCAGCCGGAGAGGCGTTAGATACGCAGTATTTT.

The chain couples TRBV20-1 to TRBJ2-7; D uncertain. Trimming pared 0 bases from V and 4 bases from J, leaving 13 bases between. The CDR3 has 14 residues. Per germline, CDR1 DFQATT and CDR2 SNEGSKA (reference sequence). The CDR3 region is CSARDLYKTYEQYF. The CDR3 DNA sequence: TGCAGTGCTAGAGATCTGTACAAGACTTACGAGCAGTACTTC.

The chain uses TRBV12-3 or TRBV12-4 and TRBJ2-5; D uncertain. The CDR3 spans 15 residues. The germline V and J ends were trimmed by 7 bases and 11 bases, with 26 bases remaining between them. As DNA, the CDR3 is TGTGCCAGCACCTCACAACCGGCGGCTCCCTACGTGCAGTACTTC. Protein product: CASTSQPAAPYVQYF.

The V and J genes are TRBV20-1 and TRBJ1-4, with a possible D match to TRBD1 (6 bases). The germline V gene has CDR1 DFQATT and CDR2 SNEGSKA (reference sequence). V shed 4 bases and J shed 0 bases, with 9 bases lying between them. This CDR3 spans 14 amino acids. CDR3 loop: CSAKGGATNEKLFF. The CDR3 DNA reads TGCAGTGCTAAAGGGGGGGCAACTAATGAAAAACTGTTTTTT.

About this clonotype itself: A much bigger clone sits one base away, suggesting this may be a read error. This chain links TRBV15 with TRBJ2-5; TRBD2 matches 10 bases. The CDR3 totals 18 residues. CDR1 and CDR2 (germline): LNHNV, YYDKDF (reference sequence). Losses at the gene ends were 4 bases for V and 2 bases for J; bases not matched to a gene: 13. The CDR3 DNA reads TGTGCCACCAGCATACGTACCCCGGGACTAGCGACTCAAGAGACCCAGTACTTC. Encoded protein: CATSIRTPGLATQETQYF.

J is TRBJ2-7 and V is TRBV3-1; D uncertain. This CDR3 is built from 15 residues. Per germline, CDR1 LGHDT and CDR2 YNNKEL (reference sequence). V lost 1 base and J 1 base, leaving 11 bases between the germline ends. The CDR3 nucleotides read TGTGCCAGCAGCCAAGGTCCCATGGGATCCTACGAGCAGTACTTC. This codes for CASSQGPMGSYEQYF.

This sequence joins TRBV6-1 and TRBJ2-4; 8 bases are a match to TRBD2. The DNA end is a closer match to TRBJ2-7, so the J assignment may be wrong. Per the germline V gene, CDR1 is MNHNS and CDR2 is SASEGT. The CDR3 has 13 residues. The CDR3 DNA sequence: TGTGCCAGCAGTGTAGCGGGACCCAGCGAGCAGTACTTC. Protein: CASSVAGPSEQYF.

The CDR3 coding sequence is TGCAGCGTATCCCCGAGACTGAACACTGAAGCTTTCTTT. Encoded protein: CSVSPRLNTEAFF. This rearrangement joins TRBV29-1 to TRBJ1-1; D is undetermined. V lost 6 bases, J lost 0 bases, and 11 bases lay in between. The CDR3 runs to 13 residues. The germline V gene has CDR1 SQVTM and CDR2 ANQGSEA.